The rows below give T cell receptor beta chains drawn from one sample of a study of neoadjuvant anti-PD-1 for oral cavity cancer. The protocol was immunoSEQ multiplex PCR, while the TCRdb copy is restricted to in-frame clones and leaves out a portion. This sample has approximately 45,000 clones; about 77% occur once, and the top ten carry 4% to 5%. The sample consisted of PBMCs, taken after nivolumab (anti-PD-1) treatment. The receptors shown here come from a person aged 40-85 years with oral cavity squamous cell carcinoma. The CDR3 runs from the conserved cysteine through the conserved F or W. Fields, in order: D gene, J gene, clone size, V gene, CDR3 protein, CDR3 DNA. A D gene is named only where the DNA matches it firmly. The size of a clone is reported for some rows only, either as once, few or many, or as a class for expanded clones.

D: TRBD2; J: TRBJ2-5; size: -; V: TRBV7-6; CDR3: CASSPTSTQETQYF; DNA: TGTGCCAGCAGCCCGACTAGCACCCAAGAGACCCAGTACTTC
D: -; J: TRBJ2-7; size: -; V: TRBV12-5; CDR3: CASEGWTGEQYF; DNA: TGTGCTAGTGAGGGATGGACCGGCGAGCAGTACTTC
D: TRBD2; J: TRBJ2-7; size: once; V: TRBV6-6; CDR3: CASSTSGSGKNYEQYF; DNA: TGTGCCAGCAGTACTAGCGGGAGTGGTAAAAACTACGAGCAGTACTTC
D: -; J: TRBJ1-1; size: -; V: TRBV18; CDR3: CASSPPTLTTEAFF; DNA: TGTGCCAGCTCACCACCTACGCTTACCACTGAAGCTTTCTTT
D: -; J: TRBJ2-7; size: -; V: TRBV19; CDR3: CASRGTSYEQYF; DNA: TGTGCCAGTAGGGGGACAAGCTACGAGCAGTACTTC
D: -; J: TRBJ1-2; size: medium-sized; V: TRBV29-1; CDR3: CSVPRGSYGYTF; DNA: TGCAGCGTTCCTCGAGGTTCCTATGGCTACACCTTC
D: -; J: TRBJ2-1; size: -; V: TRBV5-6; CDR3: CASSLVDPDEQFF; DNA: TGTGCCAGCAGCTTGGTGGACCCTGATGAGCAGTTCTTC
D: TRBD1; J: TRBJ1-2; size: -; V: TRBV28; CDR3: CASSFRGRRGYTF; DNA: TGTGCCAGCAGTTTCAGGGGGCGCAGGGGCTACACCTTC
D: -; J: TRBJ2-1; size: few; V: TRBV6-4; CDR3: CASREEGGMDEQFF; DNA: TGTGCCAGCAGGGAGGAAGGAGGGATGGATGAGCAGTTCTTC
D: -; J: TRBJ1-2; size: -; V: TRBV6-1; CDR3: CASTPGGGNTF; DNA: TGTGCCAGCACCCCTGGGGGGGGGAACACCTTC
D: -; J: TRBJ1-4; size: few; V: TRBV27; CDR3: CASSLSPNSVREKLFF; DNA: TGTGCCAGCAGTTTATCGCCAAATTCCGTCCGAGAAAAACTGTTTTTT
D: -; J: TRBJ1-1; size: -; V: TRBV11-3; CDR3: CASSLYDREGPEAFF; DNA: TGTGCCAGCAGCTTGTACGACCGGGAAGGTCCTGAAGCTTTCTTT
D: -; J: TRBJ1-5; size: once; V: TRBV27; CDR3: CASSLRWASQGNQPQHF; DNA: TGTGCCAGCAGTTTACGGTGGGCGAGCCAGGGGAATCAGCCCCAGCATTTT
D: TRBD1; J: TRBJ2-7; size: -; V: TRBV5-6; CDR3: CASSLWGQTYEQYF; DNA: TGTGCCAGCAGCTTGTGGGGACAGACCTACGAGCAGTACTTC
D: -; J: TRBJ2-5; size: -; V: TRBV30; CDR3: CAWSREETQYF; DNA: TGTGCCTGGAGCAGGGAAGAGACCCAGTACTTC
D: -; J: TRBJ1-1; size: -; V: TRBV29-1; CDR3: CSVEQGGRAFF; DNA: TGCAGCGTTGAACAGGGTGGAAGGGCTTTCTTT
D: -; J: TRBJ2-7; size: medium-sized; V: TRBV7-9; CDR3: CASGQQHYEQYF; DNA: TGTGCCAGCGGTCAGCAACACTACGAGCAGTACTTC
D: -; J: TRBJ2-5; size: once; V: TRBV6-5; CDR3: CASRRGLGWETQYF; DNA: TGTGCCAGCAGAAGGGGCCTGGGGTGGGAGACCCAGTACTTC
D: TRBD1; J: TRBJ1-4; size: few; V: TRBV2; CDR3: CASSEGTGGEKLFF; DNA: TGTGCCAGCAGTGAAGGGACAGGGGGTGAAAAACTGTTTTTT
D: -; J: TRBJ2-7; size: -; V: TRBV28; CDR3: CASSYLGVGDYEQYF; DNA: TGTGCCAGCAGTTATCTGGGAGTGGGGGATTACGAGCAGTACTTC
D: TRBD2; J: TRBJ2-2; size: -; V: TRBV7-7; CDR3: CASSSRTSGTSGELFF; DNA: TGTGCTAGCAGCTCTAGGACTAGCGGGACCTCCGGGGAGCTGTTTTTT
D: TRBD2; J: TRBJ2-3; size: -; V: TRBV7-3; CDR3: CASSALAGEDTDTQYF; DNA: TGTGCCAGCAGCGCCCTAGCGGGAGAAGACACAGATACGCAGTATTTT
D: -; J: TRBJ1-6; size: -; V: TRBV5-4; CDR3: CASRRDGRSSYNSPLHF; DNA: TGTGCCAGCAGACGGGACGGACGAAGCTCCTATAATTCACCCCTCCACTTT
D: TRBD2; J: TRBJ2-6; size: once; V: TRBV19; CDR3: CASSPRGRVAGLGANVLTF; DNA: TGTGCCAGTAGTCCCCGCGGGAGAGTGGCAGGGTTGGGGGCCAACGTCCTGACTTTC
D: -; J: TRBJ1-5; size: -; V: TRBV18; CDR3: CASSPTKGGSQPQHF; DNA: TGTGCCAGCTCACCAACCAAGGGGGGTTCTCAGCCCCAGCATTTT
D: TRBD1; J: TRBJ1-1; size: -; V: TRBV6-5; CDR3: CASSYSTRGRGTEAFF; DNA: TGTGCCAGCAGTTACTCTACCAGGGGGCGAGGCACTGAAGCTTTCTTT
D: TRBD2; J: TRBJ2-7; size: -; V: TRBV7-2; CDR3: CASTHPGLAVREQYF; DNA: TGTGCCAGCACCCATCCAGGGCTAGCGGTCCGCGAGCAGTACTTC
D: TRBD1; J: TRBJ1-6; size: -; V: TRBV18; CDR3: CASYDRGNSPLHF; DNA: TGTGCCAGCTACGACAGGGGTAATTCACCCCTCCACTTT
D: -; J: TRBJ1-1; size: -; V: TRBV5-1; CDR3: CASSLEPRSNTEAFF; DNA: TGCGCCAGCAGCTTGGAACCGAGAAGTAACACTGAAGCTTTCTTT
D: -; J: TRBJ1-5; size: -; V: TRBV5-4; CDR3: CASSSGSGVNQPQHF; DNA: TGTGCCAGCAGCTCTGGCAGCGGAGTAAATCAGCCCCAGCATTTT
D: -; J: TRBJ2-5; size: -; V: TRBV7-9; CDR3: CAYSYGGGETQYF; DNA: TGTGCCTATTCGTACGGGGGCGGAGAGACCCAGTACTTC
D: TRBD1; J: TRBJ2-1; size: few; V: TRBV7-2; CDR3: CASSLRQGIYNEQFF; DNA: TGTGCCAGCAGCTTACGACAGGGTATCTACAATGAGCAGTTCTTC
D: TRBD2; J: TRBJ2-5; size: -; V: TRBV25-1; CDR3: CASSERTSPQETQYF; DNA: TGTGCCAGCAGTGAAAGGACTAGCCCCCAAGAGACCCAGTACTTC
D: -; J: TRBJ1-1; size: few; V: TRBV29-1; CDR3: CSVVVVGYGEAFF; DNA: TGCAGCGTTGTCGTGGTGGGGTATGGTGAAGCTTTCTTT
D: -; J: TRBJ2-7; size: -; V: TRBV29-1; CDR3: CSVASGTYEQYF; DNA: TGCAGCGTAGCATCGGGCACCTACGAGCAGTACTTC
D: TRBD2; J: TRBJ2-1; size: -; V: TRBV6-4; CDR3: CASSKGLEDEQFF; DNA: TGTGCCAGCAGTAAAGGACTAGAAGATGAGCAGTTCTTC
D: TRBD1; J: TRBJ1-3; size: once; V: TRBV5-6; CDR3: CASSLAAGGRVGNTIYF; DNA: TGTGCCAGCAGCTTGGCGGCAGGGGGAAGGGTTGGAAACACCATATATTTT
D: TRBD2; J: TRBJ2-1; size: -; V: TRBV11-3; CDR3: CASSLGLAGGGYNEQFF; DNA: TGTGCCAGCAGCTTAGGACTAGCGGGAGGGGGCTACAATGAGCAGTTCTTC
D: -; J: TRBJ1-3; size: -; V: TRBV6-4; CDR3: CASKDSNSGNTIYF; DNA: TGTGCCAGCAAGGACAGCAACTCTGGAAACACCATATATTTT
D: TRBD1; J: TRBJ2-2; size: -; V: TRBV29-1; CDR3: CSAVGTGGTGELFF; DNA: TGCAGCGCCGTAGGCACAGGGGGCACCGGGGAGCTGTTTTTT
D: -; J: TRBJ1-4; size: -; V: TRBV28; CDR3: CASRDSGGGKEKLFF; DNA: TGTGCCAGCCGCGACTCCGGAGGGGGTAAGGAAAAACTGTTTTTT
D: TRBD2; J: TRBJ2-1; size: -; V: TRBV7-3; CDR3: CASSFPTSGKHEQFF; DNA: TGTGCCAGCAGCTTCCCGACTAGCGGGAAGCATGAGCAGTTCTTC
D: TRBD1; J: TRBJ2-2; size: few; V: TRBV29-1; CDR3: CSVLTGGHTGELFF; DNA: TGCAGCGTTCTTACAGGGGGCCACACCGGGGAGCTGTTTTTT
D: -; J: TRBJ1-1; size: -; V: TRBV6-5; CDR3: CASARGSGAFF; DNA: TGTGCCAGCGCCCGGGGATCCGGGGCTTTCTTT
D: -; J: TRBJ2-7; size: -; V: TRBV5-6; CDR3: CASSWTNLFYEQYF; DNA: TGTGCCAGCAGCTGGACCAATTTATTTTACGAGCAGTACTTC
D: -; J: TRBJ2-7; size: -; V: TRBV9; CDR3: CASSVGAGYEQYF; DNA: TGTGCCAGCAGCGTAGGAGCAGGCTACGAGCAGTACTTC
D: TRBD1; J: TRBJ2-2; size: -; V: TRBV11-2; CDR3: CASSFRQGPDF; DNA: TGTGCCAGCAGCTTCCGACAGGGCCCGGATTTT
D: TRBD1; J: TRBJ2-7; size: -; V: TRBV7-2; CDR3: CASSSGQGRYEQYF; DNA: TGTGCCAGCAGCTCGGGACAGGGGAGATACGAGCAGTACTTC
D: -; J: TRBJ1-1; size: few; V: TRBV7-2; CDR3: CASSLVAANTEAFF; DNA: TGTGCCAGCAGCTTGGTGGCCGCCAACACTGAAGCTTTCTTT
D: -; J: TRBJ2-7; size: -; V: TRBV27; CDR3: CASSLLPAGATYEQYF; DNA: TGTGCCAGCAGTTTACTTCCAGCGGGCGCGACCTACGAGCAGTACTTC
D: TRBD1; J: TRBJ1-1; size: -; V: TRBV11-2; CDR3: CASSLARGQVEAFF; DNA: TGTGCCAGCAGCTTAGCCAGGGGGCAAGTTGAAGCTTTCTTT
D: TRBD2; J: TRBJ2-1; size: -; V: TRBV4-2; CDR3: CASSLTSGRVYGEQFF; DNA: TGTGCCAGCAGCCTCACTAGCGGGAGGGTTTATGGTGAGCAGTTCTTC
D: -; J: TRBJ2-3; size: few; V: TRBV5-6; CDR3: CASSLAPLRSIDTQYF; DNA: TGTGCCAGCAGCTTGGCCCCACTAAGGTCTATAGATACGCAGTATTTT
D: -; J: TRBJ1-5; size: -; V: TRBV6-5; CDR3: CASRRRTNQPQHF; DNA: TGTGCCAGCAGAAGACGGACGAATCAGCCCCAGCATTTT
D: TRBD1; J: TRBJ1-1; size: -; V: TRBV6-1; CDR3: CASSEEDRDRWTEAFF; DNA: TGTGCCAGCAGTGAAGAGGACAGGGATAGGTGGACTGAAGCTTTCTTT